This T cell receptor beta chain comes out of a study of blood T cell repertoires in COVID-19 (dated by TCRdb to between 2020 and 2021). Concerning the study at large: The collaborator samples originated in the United States, Italy and Spain and spanned the acute and convalescent phases of COVID-19. Nearly every sample came with metadata listing a de-identified subject ID, COVID-19 status, age in years and sex. Subjects who had been exposed to COVID-19, were actively infected with it, or had recovered from it provided the deeply sampled blood TCRbeta repertoires that made up the dataset. The samples were drawn from the first 160 participants of the ongoing ImmuneRACE study and from under 1,500 subjects provided by 6 global collaborators. The material from the prospective study consisted of cDNA or gDNA derived from T cells, B-cell-depleted T cells, or PBMCs. HLA class I and class II types, where available, came from metadata supplied by the sample provider rather than from assay-based typing. A freely available public database, intended as a resource for researchers studying the immune response to SARS-CoV-2, is where the repertoires were released.

Study-wide conclusions, independent of this receptor: The amount of clinical and demographic metadata varied by source and participant and was provided uncurated.

In its sample, this clone was seen once. Its antigen has not been determined. Nothing much larger sits one base from this clone, and base qualities are not available. The immunoSEQ Assay, a bias-controlled multiplex PCR, was used to amplify TCRbeta CDR3 regions from genomic DNA. On the authors' methods: Nucleated cell counts per sample were estimated from amplification of reference gene primers within the assay. To quantify the absolute abundance of each unique TCRbeta CDR3 rearrangement, sequence reads were collapsed and filtered. For each sample, productive Simpson clonality was calculated as the square root of Simpson's diversity index across productive rearrangements. Imported from immuneACCESS, the table was reduced by TCRdb to in-frame sequences with V and J called. These copies leave out some clones; in studies compared against another copy, an unresolved V gene accounts for under half, and the cause of the remainder is not known. D and trimming come from the DNA, and the V and J calls and clone size come from that table. Here the sample has some 98,000 clones; 65% to 90% occur a single time. The ten biggest clones cover about 11% of the sample.

Collaborating institutions collected whole blood in K2EDTA tubes following their own protocols. For TCRbeta analysis, collaborator samples were shipped as frozen whole blood, as isolated PBMCs, or as DNA extracted from either sample type. Sequenced: peripheral blood. The sequence derives from a man between 65 and 79 years old with active or convalescent COVID-19.

The nucleotides read TGTGCCAGCAGCAATTGGGCCGGGACAAACTATGGCTACACCTTC. The resulting protein is CASSNWAGTNYGYTF. This chain is built from TRBV21-1 and TRBJ1-2; the DNA was not used to check the table's D call, TRBD1. TRBV21-1 is an annotated pseudogene. There are 15 amino acids in the CDR3, from cysteine to phenylalanine inclusive. The only DNA kept is the CDR3, 45 bases in frame from the first base.